The 17 T cell receptor beta chains below all came from one sample that was sequenced in a study of blood T cell repertoires in COVID-19. Using immunoSEQ multiplex PCR, the repertoire was profiled, and TCRdb retains in-frame clones only, with some absent. The table has about 210,000 clones, about 91% seen once; the top ten hold roughly 2.4%. Sequencing input: PBMCs or T cells enriched from blood (not recorded which). Source of these receptors: a woman aged 40 to 50 with acute COVID-19.

The genes are TRBV11-2 and TRBJ2-2; the match to TRBD2 covers 11 bases. This CDR3 spans 16 amino acids. Germline CDR1 SGHAT, CDR2 FQNNGV. V was clipped by 5 bases and J by 1 base; unmatched bases: 3. This CDR3 is CASSPTSGGNTGELFF. The CDR3 DNA sequence: TGTGCCAGCAGCCCAACTAGCGGGGGGAACACCGGGGAGCTGTTTTTT.

V gene TRBV7-8 combines with J gene TRBJ1-5; maybe TRBD1 (6 bases). Between the trimmed V and J ends, which lost 5 bases and 2 bases, there was a span of 16 bases. The CDR3 covers 16 residues. Germline V lookup: CDR1 SGHVS, CDR2 FQNEAQ. This CDR3 reads CASSRYRDRGNQPQHF. The CDR3 DNA reads as TGTGCCAGCAGCCGTTACAGGGATCGGGGCAATCAGCCCCAGCATTTT.

The J gene is TRBJ1-1, the V gene TRBV10-2; TRBD1 agrees at 7 bases. This CDR3 is 15 amino acids long. The J segment lost 0 bases and the V segment lost 4 bases, leaving 5 bases of the junction unmatched. The germline V gene has CDR1 WSHSY and CDR2 SAAADI. The DNA for the CDR3 is TGCGCCAGCAGTGGACAGGGTCGGGTGAACACTGAAGCTTTCTTT. Encoded protein: CASSGQGRVNTEAFF.

The rearrangement links TRBV11-2 to TRBJ2-7, with TRBD1 identical over 9 bases. With V trimmed by 5 bases and J by 2 bases, 7 bases remained unmatched. Germline CDR1 is SGHAT and CDR2 is FQNNGV. The CDR3 contains 15 residues. The CDR3 region has the DNA TGTGCCAGCAGCCAAAGGGGGACAGGGCCCTACGAGCAGTACTTC. Residues: CASSQRGTGPYEQYF.

The sample holds one count of this clone. The CDR3 nucleotides are TGTGCCAGCAGCTTAGGCTCGGGCACAGATACGCAGTATTTT. Its translation is CASSLGSGTDTQYF. This chain uses TRBV11-2 with TRBJ2-3; no firm D call. CDR3 length equals 14 residues. Trimming shortened V by 1 base and J by 1 base, and 6 bases separated the two germline ends. The V gene's germline CDR1 is SGHAT and CDR2 FQNNGV. Based on the CDR3 plus reference TRBV11-2 and TRBJ2-3, the full variable domain is EAGVAQSPRYKIIEKRQSVAFWCNPISGHATLYWYQQILGQGPKLLIQFQNNGVVDDSQLPKDRFSAERLKGVDSTLKIQPAKLEDSAVYLCASSLGSGTDTQYFGPGTRLTVL.

Regarding this clone: Additional DNA sequences in this sample encode the identical CDR3. The chain has TRBV4-3 and TRBJ1-2, with D maybe TRBD1 (6 bases). Germline loops: CDR1 LGHNA, CDR2 YSLEER. V dropped 0 bases and J dropped 5 bases, with 13 bases sitting between them. The length of the CDR3 is 15 residues. The CDR3 spells CASSQDTGGAYGYTF. CDR3 in DNA: TGCGCCAGCAGCCAAGATACGGGGGGCGCATATGGCTACACCTTC.

Here the CDR3 DNA reads TGTGCCAGTAGGCCTGGGGCCAGGGACACTGAAGCTTTCTTT. The encoded protein is CASRPGARDTEAFF. The J gene is TRBJ1-1, the V gene TRBV19, with TRBD1 as a possible D gene (5 bases). Trimming shortened V by 6 bases and J by 3 bases, and 14 bases separated the two germline ends. The length of the CDR3 is 14 residues. Germline V gene data show CDR1 as LNHDA and CDR2 as SQIVND (reference sequence).

The DNA of the CDR3 is TGCGCCAGCAGCCCAGGACTAGCGGGAGTGGCCGGGGAGCTGTTTTTT. The encoded protein is CASSPGLAGVAGELFF. This chain uses TRBV5-1 with TRBJ2-2, with 13 positions matching TRBD2. The CDR3 loop spans 16 amino acids. The ends lost 4 bases at V and 6 bases at J; junction bases unmatched: 6. In germline, CDR1 is SGHRS, CDR2 YFSETQ. Combining the CDR3 with reference TRBV5-1 and TRBJ2-2 gives the whole variable domain KAGVTQTPRYLIKTRGQQVTLSCSPISGHRSVSWYQQTPGQGLQFLFEYFSETQRNKGNFPGRFSGRQFSNSRSEMNVSTLELGDSALYLCASSPGLAGVAGELFFGEGSRLTVL.

V usage is TRBV29-1 and J usage is TRBJ1-6; TRBD1 might be the D (5 bases). V was shortened by 6 bases and J by 10 bases, with 16 bases between the two germline ends. Per germline, CDR1 SQVTM and CDR2 ANQGSEA. The CDR3 spans 13 residues. The CDR3 coding sequence is TGCAGCGTAATGTTAGCGGGGCGCTCACCCCTCCACTTT. This translates into CSVMLAGRSPLHF.

The J gene is TRBJ1-2, the V gene TRBV5-4; 8 nucleotides align to TRBD1. This CDR3 has 13 residues. The ends lost 3 bases at V and 7 bases at J; junction bases unmatched: 5. CDR1 SGHNT and CDR2 YYREEE come from the germline V gene (reference sequence). CDR3 loop: CASSSQGASGYTF. The CDR3 DNA follows: TGTGCCAGCAGCTCGCAGGGGGCGTCTGGCTACACCTTC.

The rearrangement joins TRBV4-2 to TRBJ1-6, with 10 bases aligning to TRBD1. Germline trimming cut 2 bases from V and 8 bases from J; bases unmatched to any gene: 3. CDR3 length equals 15 residues. Germline CDR1 reads LGHNA; CDR2 reads YNFKEQ. CDR3 coding DNA: TGTGCCAGCAGCCAACCCGGGACAGGGGATTCACCCCTCCACTTT. Translation: CASSQPGTGDSPLHF.

The chain combines TRBV14 with TRBJ2-3; 9 nucleotides align to TRBD2. CDR1 is SGHDN and CDR2 is FVKESK in the germline V gene. This CDR3 spans 15 amino acids. Trimming cost V 1 base and J 3 bases; bases outside gene matches: 2. In DNA form, the CDR3 reads TGTGCCAGCAGCCAAGGAAGCGGGAGGACAGATACGCAGTATTTT. Amino acids: CASSQGSGRTDTQYF.

The chain uses TRBV3-1 (or the pseudogene TRBV3-2) and TRBJ2-5, with D perhaps TRBD2 (6 bases). There are 13 residues in the CDR3. The V and J ends lost 1 base and 5 bases respectively, with 8 bases between them. Germline assignment: CDR1 LGHDT and CDR2 YNNKEL (reference sequence). In DNA, the CDR3 is TGTGCCAGCAGCCAAGCCGGGAGTGAGACCCAGTACTTC. As protein: CASSQAGSETQYF.

This clone was seen only once. V gene TRBV11-3 combines with J gene TRBJ1-2; tentative D call: TRBD1 (5 bases). Germline V gene data show CDR1 as SGHNT and CDR2 as YENEEA. The ends were cut back, 0 bases at V and 5 bases at J, with 13 bases in the middle. The CDR3 runs to 15 residues. The CDR3 coding sequence is TGTGCCAGCAGCTTAGATCCGGGTGGGGCGTATGGCTACACCTTC. Its protein product is CASSLDPGGAYGYTF.

The chain joins TRBV6-4 to TRBJ1-5; 10 nucleotides line up with TRBD1. Germline V gene data show CDR1 as MRHNA and CDR2 as SNTAGT. This CDR3 spans 15 amino acids. Unmatched junction bases numbered 4, after V lost 6 bases and J lost 2 bases. In DNA, the CDR3 is TGTGCCAGCAGGGCTGACAGGGGGCGCAATCAGCCCCAGCATTTT. Translating it yields CASRADRGRNQPQHF.

This clone came up a few times. The chain is built from TRBV11-2 and TRBJ1-2, with unresolved D. Trimming took 0 bases from V and 2 from J, leaving 4 bases between them. CDR3 length: 13 amino acids. Germline CDR1 SGHAT, CDR2 FQNNGV. The CDR3 loop is CASSLDRNYGYTF. CDR3 coding DNA: TGTGCCAGCAGCTTAGACAGGAACTATGGCTACACCTTC.

The chain joins TRBV21-1 to TRBJ1-6; the table calls TRBD1, which could not be checked here. TRBV21-1 is described as a pseudogene. The CDR3 covers 16 residues. The CDR3 loop reads CASSSSGGFGPSPLHF. In nucleotides, the CDR3 is TGTGCCAGCAGCAGTTCAGGGGGCTTCGGGCCTTCACCCCTCCACTTT.